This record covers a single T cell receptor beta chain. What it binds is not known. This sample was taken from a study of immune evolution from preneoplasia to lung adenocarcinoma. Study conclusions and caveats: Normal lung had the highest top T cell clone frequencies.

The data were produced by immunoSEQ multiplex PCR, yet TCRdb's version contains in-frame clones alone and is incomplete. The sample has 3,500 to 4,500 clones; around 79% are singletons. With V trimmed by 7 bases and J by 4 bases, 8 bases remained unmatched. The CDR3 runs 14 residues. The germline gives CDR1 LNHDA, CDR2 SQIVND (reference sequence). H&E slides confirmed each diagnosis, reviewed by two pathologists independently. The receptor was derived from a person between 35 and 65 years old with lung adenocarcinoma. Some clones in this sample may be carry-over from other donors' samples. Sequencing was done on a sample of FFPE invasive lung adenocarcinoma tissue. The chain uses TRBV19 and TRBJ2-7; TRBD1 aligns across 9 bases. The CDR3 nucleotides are TGTGCCAGTAAGCAACAGGGGGCTGGGTACGAGCAGTACTTC. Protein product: CASKQQGAGYEQYF.